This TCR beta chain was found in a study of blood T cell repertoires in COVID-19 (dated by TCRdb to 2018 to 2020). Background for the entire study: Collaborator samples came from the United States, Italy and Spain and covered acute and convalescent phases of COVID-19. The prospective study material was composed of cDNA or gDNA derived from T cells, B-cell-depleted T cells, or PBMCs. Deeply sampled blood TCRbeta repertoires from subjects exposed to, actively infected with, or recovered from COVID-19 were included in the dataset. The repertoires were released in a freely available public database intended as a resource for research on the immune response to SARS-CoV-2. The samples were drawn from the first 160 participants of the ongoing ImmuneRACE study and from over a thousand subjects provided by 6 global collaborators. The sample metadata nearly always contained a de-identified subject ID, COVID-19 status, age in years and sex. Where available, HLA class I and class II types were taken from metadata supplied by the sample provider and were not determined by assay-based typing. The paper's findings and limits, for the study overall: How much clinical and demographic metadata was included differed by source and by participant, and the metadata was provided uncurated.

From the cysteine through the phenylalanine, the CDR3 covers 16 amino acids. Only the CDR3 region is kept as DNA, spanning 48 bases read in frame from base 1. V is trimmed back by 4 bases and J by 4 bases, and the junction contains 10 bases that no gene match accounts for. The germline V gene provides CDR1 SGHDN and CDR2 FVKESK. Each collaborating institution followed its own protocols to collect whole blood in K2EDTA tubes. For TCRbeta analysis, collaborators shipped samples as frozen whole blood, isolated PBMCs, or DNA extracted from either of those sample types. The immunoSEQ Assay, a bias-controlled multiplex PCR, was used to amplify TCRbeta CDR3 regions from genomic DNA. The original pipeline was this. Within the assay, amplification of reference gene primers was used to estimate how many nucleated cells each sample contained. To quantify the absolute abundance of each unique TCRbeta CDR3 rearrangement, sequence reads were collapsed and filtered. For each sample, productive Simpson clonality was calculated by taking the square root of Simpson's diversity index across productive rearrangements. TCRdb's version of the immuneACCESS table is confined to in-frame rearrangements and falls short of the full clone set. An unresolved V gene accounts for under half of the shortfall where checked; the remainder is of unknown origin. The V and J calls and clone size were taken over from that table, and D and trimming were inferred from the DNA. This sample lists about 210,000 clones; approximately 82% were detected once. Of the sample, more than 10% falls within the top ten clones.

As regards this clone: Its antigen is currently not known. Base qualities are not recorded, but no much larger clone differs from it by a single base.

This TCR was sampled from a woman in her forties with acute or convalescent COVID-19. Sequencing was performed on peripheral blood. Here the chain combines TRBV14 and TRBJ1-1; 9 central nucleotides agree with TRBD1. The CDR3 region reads CASSLNRGRAGTEAFF. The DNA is TGTGCCAGCAGCCTCAACAGGGGGCGAGCGGGCACTGAAGCTTTCTTT. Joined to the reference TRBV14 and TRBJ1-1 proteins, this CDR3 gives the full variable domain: EAGVTQFPSHSVIEKGQTVTLRCDPISGHDNLYWYRRVMGKEIKFLLHFVKESKQDESGMPNNRFLAERTGGTYSTLKVQPAELEDSGVYFCASSLNRGRAGTEAFFGQGTRLTVV.